These T cell receptor beta chains were read from a single sample in a study of T-cell memory formation after mild COVID-19. TCRdb fed the 5' RACE reads into MiXCR, producing one record per CDR3 protein. The sample has about 110,000 distinct CDR3 sequences, about 20% seen once. The specimen sequenced was PBMCs or a T cell subset sorted from them (not recorded which). The receptors shown here come from a man between 18 and 35 years old who had mild COVID-19 (a few samples of this study predate the infection). Cell type and time point are not known. CDR3s include the opening cysteine and the closing phenylalanine or tryptophan. The D gene is left open where the match is weak. Size values are once, few and many counts, or a class for expanded clones, and some rows have none.

v_call	j_call	clone_size	d_call	cdr3_aa	cdr3_nt
TRBV12-3/TRBV12-4	TRBJ2-1	-	TRBD1	CASSWAGQGDNEQFF	TGTGCCAGCAGTTGGGCCGGACAGGGAGACAATGAGCAGTTCTTC
TRBV5-1	TRBJ1-1	few	-	CASSLERTANTEAFF	TGCGCCAGCAGCTTGGAGAGGACCGCGAACACTGAAGCTTTCTTT
TRBV7-8	TRBJ1-1	few	-	CASSRSLGTEAFF	TGTGCCAGCAGCCGCAGCCTGGGCACTGAAGCTTTCTTT
TRBV20-1	TRBJ1-1	-	-	CRARDRDTEAFF	TGCAGAGCTAGAGATCGGGACACTGAAGCTTTCTTT
TRBV11-2	TRBJ2-3	few	TRBD1	CASSLADRLTDTQYF	TGTGCCAGCAGCTTAGCGGACAGGCTCACAGATACGCAGTATTTT
TRBV25-1	TRBJ2-2	-	TRBD1	CASSDLGTGAGELFF	TGTGCCAGCAGTGATCTGGGGACAGGGGCCGGGGAGCTGTTTTTT
TRBV4-3	TRBJ2-3	many	-	CASSQNRGSTDTQYF	TGCGCCAGCAGTCAAAATCGCGGAAGCACAGATACGCAGTATTTT
TRBV12-3/TRBV12-4	TRBJ1-1	many	-	CASSLGGPSSTEAFF	TGTGCCAGCAGTTTAGGCGGACCCTCGAGCACTGAAGCTTTCTTT
TRBV4-2	TRBJ2-1	-	-	CASSQARWLEDYNEQFF	TGTGCCAGCAGCCAGGCCCGATGGCTCGAAGACTACAATGAGCAGTTCTTC
TRBV6-5	TRBJ2-7	few	-	CASSYGGRYEQYF	TGTGCCAGCAGTTACGGGGGTAGATACGAGCAGTACTTC